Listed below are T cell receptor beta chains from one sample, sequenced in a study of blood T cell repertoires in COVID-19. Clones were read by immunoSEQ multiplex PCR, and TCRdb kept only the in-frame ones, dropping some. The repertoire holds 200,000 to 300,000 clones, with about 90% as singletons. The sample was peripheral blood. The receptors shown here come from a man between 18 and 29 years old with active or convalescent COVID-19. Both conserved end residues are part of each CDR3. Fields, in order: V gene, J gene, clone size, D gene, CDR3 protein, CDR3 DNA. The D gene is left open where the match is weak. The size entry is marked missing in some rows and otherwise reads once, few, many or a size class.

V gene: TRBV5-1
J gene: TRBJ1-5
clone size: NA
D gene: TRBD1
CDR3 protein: CASSPTTGGFGNQPQHF
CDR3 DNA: TGCGCCAGCAGCCCGACCACAGGGGGCTTTGGCAATCAGCCCCAGCATTTT

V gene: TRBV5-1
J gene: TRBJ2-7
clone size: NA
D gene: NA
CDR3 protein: CASSLGPSNEQYF
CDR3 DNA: TGCGCCAGCAGCTTGGGGCCCTCCAACGAGCAGTACTTC

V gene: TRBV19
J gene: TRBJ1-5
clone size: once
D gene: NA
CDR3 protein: CASSRSGGASNQPQHF
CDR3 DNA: TGTGCCAGTAGTAGATCAGGCGGGGCGAGCAATCAGCCCCAGCATTTT

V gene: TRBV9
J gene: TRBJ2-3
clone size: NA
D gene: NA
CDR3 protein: CASSGGAVRTDTQYF
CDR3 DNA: TGTGCCAGCAGCGGAGGAGCGGTTCGCACAGATACGCAGTATTTT

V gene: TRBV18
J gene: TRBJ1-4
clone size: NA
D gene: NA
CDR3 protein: CASSPLRRDGQLFF
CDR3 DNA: TGTGCCAGCTCACCACTTAGGAGGGATGGGCAACTGTTTTTT

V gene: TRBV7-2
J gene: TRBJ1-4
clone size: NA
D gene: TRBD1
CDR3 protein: CASSSATGSNEKLFF
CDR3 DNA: TGTGCCAGCAGCTCTGCGACAGGGAGTAATGAAAAACTGTTTTTT

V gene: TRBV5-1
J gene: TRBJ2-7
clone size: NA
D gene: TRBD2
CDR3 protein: CASSLGTSGINEQYF
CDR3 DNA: TGCGCCAGCAGCTTGGGCACTAGCGGGATTAACGAGCAGTACTTC

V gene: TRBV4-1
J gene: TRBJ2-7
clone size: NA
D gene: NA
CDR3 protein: CASSQERTISSYEQYF
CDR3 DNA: TGCGCCAGCAGCCAAGAAAGGACTATCAGCTCCTACGAGCAGTACTTC

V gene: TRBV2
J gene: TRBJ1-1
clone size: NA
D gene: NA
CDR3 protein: CASSETTGDPEAFF
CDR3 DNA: TGTGCCAGCAGTGAAACCACGGGGGACCCTGAAGCTTTCTTT

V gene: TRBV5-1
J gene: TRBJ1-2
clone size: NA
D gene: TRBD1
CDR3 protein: CASSHFTGEEEANTF
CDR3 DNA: TGCGCCAGCAGCCATTTCACAGGGGAGGAAGAGGCTAATACCTTC

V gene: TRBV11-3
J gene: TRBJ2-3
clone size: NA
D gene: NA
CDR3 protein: CASSFASNRGSDTQYF
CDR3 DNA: TGTGCCAGCAGCTTCGCAAGTAATCGGGGGTCAGATACGCAGTATTTT

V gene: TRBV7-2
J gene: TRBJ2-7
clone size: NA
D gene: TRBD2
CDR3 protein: CASSPAGLAYEQYF
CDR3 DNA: TGTGCCAGCAGTCCCGCTGGACTAGCTTACGAGCAGTACTTC

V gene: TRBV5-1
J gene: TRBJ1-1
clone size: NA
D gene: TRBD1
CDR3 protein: CASSWGTGGTTEAFF
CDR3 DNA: TGCGCCAGCAGCTGGGGGACAGGGGGCACCACTGAAGCTTTCTTT

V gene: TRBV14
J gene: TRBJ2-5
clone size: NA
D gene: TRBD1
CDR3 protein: CASSKDRGRLETQYF
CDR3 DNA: TGTGCCAGCAGCAAGGACAGGGGGAGATTAGAGACCCAGTACTTC

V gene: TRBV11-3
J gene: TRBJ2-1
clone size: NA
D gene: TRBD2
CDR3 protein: CASSVRGGGPYNEQFF
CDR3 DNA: TGTGCCAGCAGCGTCAGGGGCGGGGGGCCATACAATGAGCAGTTCTTC

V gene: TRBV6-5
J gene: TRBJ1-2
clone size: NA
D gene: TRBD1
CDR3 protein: CASSDGTGDSGYTF
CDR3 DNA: TGTGCCAGCAGCGACGGGACAGGGGATTCTGGCTACACCTTC

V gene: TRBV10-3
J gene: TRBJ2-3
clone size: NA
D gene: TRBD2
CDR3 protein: CAISELAGGGTDTQYF
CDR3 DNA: TGTGCCATCAGTGAGCTAGCGGGGGGCGGGACAGATACGCAGTATTTT

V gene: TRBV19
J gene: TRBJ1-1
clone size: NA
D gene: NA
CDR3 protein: CASSIGYGNTEAFF
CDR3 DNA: TGTGCCAGTAGTATAGGTTACGGGAACACTGAAGCTTTCTTT

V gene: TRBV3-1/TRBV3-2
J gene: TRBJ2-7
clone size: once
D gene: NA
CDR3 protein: CASSQTGSYEQYF
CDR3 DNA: TGTGCCAGCAGCCAAACAGGATCCTACGAGCAGTACTTC

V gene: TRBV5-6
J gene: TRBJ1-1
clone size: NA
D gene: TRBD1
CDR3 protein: CASSFPPGQGRTEAFF
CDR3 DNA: TGTGCCAGCAGCTTCCCGCCGGGACAGGGTAGGACTGAAGCTTTCTTT

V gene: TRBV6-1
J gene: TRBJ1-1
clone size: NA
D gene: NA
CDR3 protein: CASSEEVWMGEAFF
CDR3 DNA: TGTGCCAGCAGTGAGGAGGTCTGGATGGGTGAAGCTTTCTTT

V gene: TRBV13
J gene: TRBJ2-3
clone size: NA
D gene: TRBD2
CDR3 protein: CASSLPPGLAITDTQYF
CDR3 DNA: TGTGCCAGCAGCCTCCCCCCGGGACTAGCGATTACAGATACGCAGTATTTT

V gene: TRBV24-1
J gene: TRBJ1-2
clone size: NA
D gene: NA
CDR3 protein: CATSDPQEPNYGYTF
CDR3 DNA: TGTGCCACCAGTGATCCACAGGAGCCTAACTATGGCTACACCTTC

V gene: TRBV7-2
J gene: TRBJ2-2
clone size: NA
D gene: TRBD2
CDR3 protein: CASSRLAGKNTGELFF
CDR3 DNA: TGTGCCAGCAGCAGACTAGCGGGGAAAAACACCGGGGAGCTGTTTTTT

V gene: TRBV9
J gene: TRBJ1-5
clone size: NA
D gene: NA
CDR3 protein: CASSLRDSNQPQHF
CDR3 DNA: TGTGCCAGCAGCCTCAGGGATAGCAATCAGCCCCAGCATTTT

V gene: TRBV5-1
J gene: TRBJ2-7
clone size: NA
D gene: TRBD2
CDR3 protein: CASSSSGAASYEQYF
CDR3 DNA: TGCGCCAGCAGCTCTAGCGGGGCCGCCTCCTACGAGCAGTACTTC

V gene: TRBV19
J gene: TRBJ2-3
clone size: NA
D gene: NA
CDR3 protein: CASSSLTDTQYF
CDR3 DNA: TGTGCCAGTAGTTCTCTCACAGATACGCAGTATTTT

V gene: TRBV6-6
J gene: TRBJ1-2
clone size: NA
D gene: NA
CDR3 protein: CASSQSGIPNYGYTF
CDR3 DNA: TGTGCCAGCAGCCAGTCAGGGATTCCTAACTATGGCTACACCTTC

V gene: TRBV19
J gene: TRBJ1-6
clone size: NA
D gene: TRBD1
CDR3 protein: CASADRGNSPLHF
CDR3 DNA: TGTGCCAGCGCGGACAGGGGGAATTCACCCCTCCACTTT

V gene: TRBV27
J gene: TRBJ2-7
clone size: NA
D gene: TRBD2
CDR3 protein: CASKSLAGNSPVYYEQYF
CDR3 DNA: TGTGCCAGCAAATCACTAGCGGGAAACTCTCCCGTTTACTACGAGCAGTACTTC

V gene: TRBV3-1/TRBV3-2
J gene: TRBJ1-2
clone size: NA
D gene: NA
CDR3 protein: CASSPHPTVGGSGYTF
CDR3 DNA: TGTGCCAGCAGCCCGCACCCGACGGTCGGGGGTAGTGGCTACACCTTC

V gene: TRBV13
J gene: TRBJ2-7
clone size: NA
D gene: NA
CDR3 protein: CASSQEGTNSYEQYF
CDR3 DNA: TGTGCCAGCAGCCAGGAGGGCACAAACTCCTACGAGCAGTACTTC

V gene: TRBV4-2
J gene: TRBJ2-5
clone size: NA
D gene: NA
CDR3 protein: CASSQEVVGETQYF
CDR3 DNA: TGTGCCAGCAGCCAAGAAGTGGTGGGCGAGACCCAGTACTTC

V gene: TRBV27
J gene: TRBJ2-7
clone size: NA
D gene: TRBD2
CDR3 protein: CASSPGLASGSYYEQYF
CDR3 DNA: TGTGCCAGCAGTCCGGGCCTTGCTAGCGGGAGTTACTACGAGCAGTACTTC

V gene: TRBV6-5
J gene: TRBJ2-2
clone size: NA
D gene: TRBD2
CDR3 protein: CASSYSSGGRGGELFF
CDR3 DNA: TGTGCCAGCAGTTACTCTAGCGGGGGCAGAGGCGGGGAGCTGTTTTTT

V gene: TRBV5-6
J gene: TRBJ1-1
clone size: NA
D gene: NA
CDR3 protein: CASSFGANTEAFF
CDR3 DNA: TGTGCCAGCAGCTTTGGAGCGAACACTGAAGCTTTCTTT

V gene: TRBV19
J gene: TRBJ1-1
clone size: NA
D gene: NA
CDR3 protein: CASSIINGGENTEAFF
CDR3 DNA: TGTGCCAGTAGTATAATTAACGGGGGGGAGAACACTGAAGCTTTCTTT

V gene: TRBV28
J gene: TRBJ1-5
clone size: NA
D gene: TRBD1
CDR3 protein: CASSPGTGISSNQPQHF
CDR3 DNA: TGTGCCAGCAGTCCCGGGACAGGAATTTCTAGCAATCAGCCCCAGCATTTT

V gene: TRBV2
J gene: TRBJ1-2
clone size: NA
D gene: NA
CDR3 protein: CASSVGGYGYTF
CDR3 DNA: TGTGCCAGCAGTGTGGGAGGCTATGGCTACACCTTC

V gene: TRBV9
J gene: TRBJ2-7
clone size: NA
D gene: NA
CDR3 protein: CASSPTGSRLYEQYF
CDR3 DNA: TGTGCCAGCAGCCCCACCGGTAGCAGATTGTACGAGCAGTACTTC

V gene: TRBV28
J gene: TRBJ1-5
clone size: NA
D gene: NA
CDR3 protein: CASSPNLEVPDQPQHF
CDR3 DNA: TGTGCCAGCAGTCCCAACCTTGAGGTTCCCGATCAGCCCCAGCATTTT

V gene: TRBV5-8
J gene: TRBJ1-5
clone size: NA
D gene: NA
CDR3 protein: CASSLDRQRGQPQHF
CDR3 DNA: TGTGCCAGCAGCCTCGACAGGCAGAGGGGTCAGCCCCAGCATTTT

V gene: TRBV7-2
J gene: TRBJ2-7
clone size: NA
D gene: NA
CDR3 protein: CASSLSAGDYEQYF
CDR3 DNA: TGTGCCAGCAGCTTATCGGCAGGGGACTACGAGCAGTACTTC

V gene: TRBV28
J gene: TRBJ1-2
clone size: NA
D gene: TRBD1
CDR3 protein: CASRTGGQGADGYTF
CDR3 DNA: TGTGCCAGCAGGACCGGAGGACAGGGGGCCGACGGCTACACCTTC

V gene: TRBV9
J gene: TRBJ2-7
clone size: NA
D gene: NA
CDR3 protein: CASSATPGATEYEQYF
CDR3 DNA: TGTGCCAGCAGCGCCACACCAGGGGCGACAGAATACGAGCAGTACTTC

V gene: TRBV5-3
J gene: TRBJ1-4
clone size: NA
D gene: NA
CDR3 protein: CARSPRWTNEKLFF
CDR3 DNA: TGTGCCAGAAGCCCCCGGTGGACTAATGAAAAACTGTTTTTT

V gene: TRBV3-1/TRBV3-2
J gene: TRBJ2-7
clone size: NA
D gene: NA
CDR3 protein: CASSLRGASSYEQYF
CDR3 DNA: TGTGCCAGCAGCCTACGGGGGGCCAGTTCCTACGAGCAGTACTTC

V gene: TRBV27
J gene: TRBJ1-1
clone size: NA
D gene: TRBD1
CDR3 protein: CASSIFRSLPQGVETEAFF
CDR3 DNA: TGTGCCAGCAGTATCTTTAGATCCCTACCTCAGGGGGTCGAAACTGAAGCTTTCTTT

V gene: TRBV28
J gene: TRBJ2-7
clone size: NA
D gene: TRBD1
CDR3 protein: CASSLPGTGMGEQYF
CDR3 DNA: TGTGCCAGCAGTTTACCCGGGACAGGGATGGGCGAGCAGTACTTC

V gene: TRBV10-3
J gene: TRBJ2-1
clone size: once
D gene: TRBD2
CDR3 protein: CATGLAIDEQFF
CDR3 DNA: TGTGCCACGGGACTAGCTATAGATGAGCAGTTCTTC

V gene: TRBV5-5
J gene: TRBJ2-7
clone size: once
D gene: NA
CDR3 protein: CASSLVGTGSYEQYF
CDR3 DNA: TGTGCCAGCAGCTTGGTTGGTACAGGCTCCTACGAGCAGTACTTC

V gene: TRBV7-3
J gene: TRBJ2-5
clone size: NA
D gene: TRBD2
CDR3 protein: CASSVSSGGAETQYF
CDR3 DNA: TGTGCCAGCAGCGTATCTAGCGGGGGGGCCGAGACCCAGTACTTC

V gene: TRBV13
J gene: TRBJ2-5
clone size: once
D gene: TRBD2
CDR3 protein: CASSLRVTSGQETQYF
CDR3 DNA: TGTGCCAGCAGCTTGCGCGTGACTAGCGGCCAAGAGACCCAGTACTTC

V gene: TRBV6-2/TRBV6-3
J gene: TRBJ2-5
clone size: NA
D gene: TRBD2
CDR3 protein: CASSYSPGLAGYF
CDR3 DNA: TGTGCCAGCAGTTACTCCCCCGGACTAGCGGGCTACTTC

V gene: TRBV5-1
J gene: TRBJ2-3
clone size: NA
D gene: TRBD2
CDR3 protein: CASSYTSGSSSDTQYF
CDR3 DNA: TGCGCCAGCAGCTACACAAGCGGGAGTTCGTCAGATACGCAGTATTTT

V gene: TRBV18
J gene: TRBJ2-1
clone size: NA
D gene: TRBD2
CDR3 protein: CASSAGTSGYNEQFF
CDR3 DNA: TGTGCCAGCTCAGCCGGGACTAGCGGGTACAATGAGCAGTTCTTC

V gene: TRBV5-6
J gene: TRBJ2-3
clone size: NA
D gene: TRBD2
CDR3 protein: CASSLAPAGGHPTQYF
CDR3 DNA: TGTGCCAGCAGCTTGGCACCAGCGGGGGGGCATCCTACGCAGTATTTT

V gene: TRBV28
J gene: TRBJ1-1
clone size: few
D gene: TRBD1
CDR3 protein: CASGTGGWYTEAFF
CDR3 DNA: TGTGCCAGTGGGACAGGGGGCTGGTACACTGAAGCTTTCTTT

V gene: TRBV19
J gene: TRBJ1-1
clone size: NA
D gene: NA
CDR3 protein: CASTPTGVNTEAFF
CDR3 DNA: TGTGCCAGTACCCCGACAGGAGTAAACACTGAAGCTTTCTTT

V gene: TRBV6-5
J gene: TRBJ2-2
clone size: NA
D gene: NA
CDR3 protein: CASSYSYTGELFF
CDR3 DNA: TGTGCCAGCAGTTACTCCTACACCGGGGAGCTGTTTTTT